The 16 T cell receptor beta chains below come from one sample, sequenced in a study of blood T cell repertoires in COVID-19. The protocol was immunoSEQ multiplex PCR, while the TCRdb copy is restricted to in-frame clones and leaves out a portion. The sample records 55,000 to 75,000 clones, 80% being singletons. The specimen was peripheral blood. These receptors came from a man between 65 and 80 years old who had recovered from COVID-19.

This clone has a handful of counts. V and J are TRBV6-6 and TRBJ2-2, with 8 bases that match TRBD1. The CDR3 runs 15 residues. V shed 2 bases and J 7 bases; nucleotides not matched to a gene: 6. Germline CDR1 and CDR2: MNHNY and SVGAGI (reference sequence). CDR3 DNA: TGTGCCAGCAGTTACGGGACAGGCGTTGTCGGGGAGCTGTTTTTT. It is translated as CASSYGTGVVGELFF.

The rearrangement uses TRBV9 and TRBJ2-1, with D possibly TRBD2 on 6 matching bases. V was cut by 0 bases and J by 2 bases, with 6 bases left in between. The CDR3 runs to 14 residues. The germline V gene encodes CDR1 SGDLS and CDR2 YYNGEE. CDR3 region: CASSVAGAYNEQFF. The DNA of the CDR3 is TGTGCCAGCAGCGTAGCGGGAGCCTACAATGAGCAGTTCTTC.

This chain joins TRBV5-6 and TRBJ1-1, with unresolved D. This CDR3 is built from 15 residues. Trimming stripped 0 bases from V and 1 base from J, with 10 bases between. Germline CDR1 reads SGHDT; CDR2 reads YYEEEE. CDR3 amino acids: CASSLEGRENTEAFF. CDR3 coding DNA: TGTGCCAGCAGCTTGGAAGGGCGGGAGAACACTGAAGCTTTCTTT.

The V and J genes are TRBV20-1 and TRBJ2-3; 8 positions match TRBD2. The germline V gene has CDR1 DFQATT and CDR2 SNEGSKA (reference sequence). With 3 bases clipped from V and 2 bases from J, the junction kept 13 bases outside the gene matches. The CDR3 spans 17 residues. The CDR3, as DNA: TGCAGTGCTAGTCTAGCCAGTAGCGGGGTTTTCACAGATACGCAGTATTTT. It yields the protein CSASLASSGVFTDTQYF.

The chain is built from TRBV21-1 and TRBJ2-1; TRBD1, the D gene given by the table, was not confirmed from the DNA. TRBV21-1 is noted as a pseudogene. The CDR3 has 16 residues. CDR3 amino acids: CASSKVGVRGYNEQFF. The CDR3 DNA is TGTGCCAGCAGCAAAGTTGGGGTGAGGGGGTACAATGAGCAGTTCTTC.

This clone was picked up one time. The V gene is TRBV6-5, the J gene TRBJ2-3; D gene unclear. CDR3 length: 12 residues. V gave up 5 bases and J gave up 2 bases, with 5 bases separating them. Germline CDR1 reads MNHEY; CDR2 reads SVGAGI. CDR3 DNA sequence: TGTGCCAGCAGTAGCGACACAGATACGCAGTATTTT. Its translation is CASSSDTDTQYF.

V usage is TRBV24-1 and J usage is TRBJ2-5, with a tentative D call TRBD1 (5 bases). Trimming pared 5 bases from V and 0 bases from J, leaving 9 bases between. The CDR3 sequence is 14 residues long. CDR1 is KGHDR and CDR2 is SFDVKD in the germline V gene. This CDR3 is CATSGLQDQETQYF. The CDR3 bases are TGTGCCACCAGTGGCTTACAGGACCAAGAGACCCAGTACTTC.

V usage is TRBV7-2 and J usage is TRBJ1-1; no clear D. Germline lookup yields CDR1 SGHTA and CDR2 FQGNSA. Trimming stripped 1 base from V and 11 bases from J, with 14 bases between. The CDR3 length is 13 residues. Written as DNA, the CDR3 is TGTGCCAGCAGCTTAGGGTTAGTCGGGGAGGCTTTCTTT. Translation: CASSLGLVGEAFF.

This clone was picked up one time. The CDR3 DNA is TGCGCCAGCAGCCGGAGTGGACTAGCGGGGGCGAATGAGCAGTTCTTC. This gives the protein CASSRSGLAGANEQFF. This chain connects TRBV4-1 to TRBJ2-1, with TRBD2 matching over 13 bases. This CDR3 region has 16 residues. Trimming took 4 bases from V and 7 from J; bases not matched to a gene: 7. Germline loops: CDR1 MGHRA, CDR2 YSYEKL.

The V call is TRBV6-5, the J call TRBJ2-7; possible D gene TRBD2, 7 bases. Trimming took off 5 bases at V and 2 bases at J, with 16 bases between the two ends. The CDR3 runs 15 residues. Germline V gene data show CDR1 as MNHEY and CDR2 as SVGAGI. In DNA, the CDR3 is TGTGCCAGCAGTCGGACGGGGGGCTTTACCTACGAGCAGTACTTC. This gives the protein CASSRTGGFTYEQYF.

V and J are TRBV5-3 and TRBJ1-1; no reliable D call. TRBV5-3 is an open reading frame, and its role is uncertain. There are 17 residues in the CDR3. The V gene lost 1 base and the J gene lost 1 base, with 17 bases spanning the gap. CDR3 sequence (DNA): TGTGCCAGAAGCTTGACGTACCATCGACGGGAGAACACTGAAGCTTTCTTT. Amino acids: CARSLTYHRRENTEAFF.

The chain links TRBV2 to TRBJ1-5; 7 bases agree with TRBD1. J lost 7 bases, V lost 6 bases, and 12 bases had no gene match. CDR1 and CDR2 (germline): SNHLY, FYNNEI. This CDR3 comprises 15 residues. Written as DNA, the CDR3 is TGTGCCAGCAGCCGCGGCCTGGACAGGACCCAGCCCCAGCATTTT. Its protein product is CASSRGLDRTQPQHF.

The genes are TRBV25-1 and TRBJ2-7; D is unresolved. This CDR3 has 14 residues. Deletions cut 4 bases from V and 3 bases from J, with 13 bases between. Looked up from germline, CDR1 is MGHDK and CDR2 is SYGVNS. In DNA form, the CDR3 reads TGTGCCAGCAGTGTTTTCCCCAAACACTACGAGCAGTACTTC. Translation: CASSVFPKHYEQYF.

The genes are TRBV2 and TRBJ1-4, with D tentatively TRBD1 (5 bases). The V end lost 4 bases, the J end lost 0 bases, and 12 bases lay between the germline ends. The CDR3 runs to 16 residues. Per germline, CDR1 SNHLY and CDR2 FYNNEI. Here the CDR3 reads CASSARQTATNEKLFF. The CDR3 bases are TGTGCCAGCAGTGCTAGACAGACTGCAACTAATGAAAAACTGTTTTTT.

The genes are TRBV27 and TRBJ1-1; no reliable D call. This CDR3 region has 14 residues. Germline values: CDR1 MNHEY, CDR2 SMNVEV (reference sequence). Deletions cut 5 bases from V and 2 bases from J, with 12 bases between. The CDR3 region has the DNA TGTGCCAGCAGTAAAGCCGGAGCCAACACTGAAGCTTTCTTT. It is translated as CASSKAGANTEAFF.

This chain uses TRBV2 with TRBJ1-6; TRBD1 aligns across 7 bases. Germline V lookup: CDR1 SNHLY, CDR2 FYNNEI. V shed 2 bases, J shed 7 bases, and the junction held 5 bases outside the gene matches. CDR3 length equals 15 residues. The CDR3 is CASSERQGQNSPLHF. DNA of the CDR3: TGTGCCAGCAGTGAAAGACAGGGTCAAAATTCACCCCTCCACTTT.